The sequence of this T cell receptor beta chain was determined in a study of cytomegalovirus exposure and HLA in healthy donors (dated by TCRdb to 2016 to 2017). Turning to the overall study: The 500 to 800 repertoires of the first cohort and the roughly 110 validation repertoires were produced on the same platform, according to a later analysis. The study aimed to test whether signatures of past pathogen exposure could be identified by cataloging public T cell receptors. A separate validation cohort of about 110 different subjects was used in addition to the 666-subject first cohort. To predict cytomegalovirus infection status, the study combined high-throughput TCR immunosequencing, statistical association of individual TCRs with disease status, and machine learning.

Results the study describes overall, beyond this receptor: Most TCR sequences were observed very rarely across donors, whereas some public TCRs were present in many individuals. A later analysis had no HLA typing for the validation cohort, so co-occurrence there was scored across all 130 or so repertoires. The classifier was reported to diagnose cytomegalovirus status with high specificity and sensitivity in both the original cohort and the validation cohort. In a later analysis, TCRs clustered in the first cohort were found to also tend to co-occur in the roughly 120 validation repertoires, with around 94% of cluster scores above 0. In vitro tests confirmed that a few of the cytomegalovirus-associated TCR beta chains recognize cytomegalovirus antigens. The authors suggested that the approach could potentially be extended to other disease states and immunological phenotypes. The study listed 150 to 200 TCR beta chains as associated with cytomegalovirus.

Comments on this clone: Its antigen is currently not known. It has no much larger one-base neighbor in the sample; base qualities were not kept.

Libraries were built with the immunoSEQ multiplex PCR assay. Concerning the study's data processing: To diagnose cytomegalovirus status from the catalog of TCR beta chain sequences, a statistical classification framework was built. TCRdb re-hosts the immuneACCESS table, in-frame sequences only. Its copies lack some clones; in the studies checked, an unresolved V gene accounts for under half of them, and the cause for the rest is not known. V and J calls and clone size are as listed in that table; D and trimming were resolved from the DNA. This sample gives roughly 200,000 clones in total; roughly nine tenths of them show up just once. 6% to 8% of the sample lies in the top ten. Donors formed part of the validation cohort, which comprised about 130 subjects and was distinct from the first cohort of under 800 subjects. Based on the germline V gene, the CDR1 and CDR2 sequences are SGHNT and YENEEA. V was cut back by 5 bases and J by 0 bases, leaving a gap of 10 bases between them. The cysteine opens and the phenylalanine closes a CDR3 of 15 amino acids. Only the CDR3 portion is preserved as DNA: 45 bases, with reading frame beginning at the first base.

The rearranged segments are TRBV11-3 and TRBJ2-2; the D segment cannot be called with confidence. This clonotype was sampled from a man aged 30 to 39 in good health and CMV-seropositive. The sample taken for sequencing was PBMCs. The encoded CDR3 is CASSHRTANTGELFF. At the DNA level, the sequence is TGTGCCAGCAGCCATCGGACGGCGAACACCGGGGAGCTGTTTTTT.